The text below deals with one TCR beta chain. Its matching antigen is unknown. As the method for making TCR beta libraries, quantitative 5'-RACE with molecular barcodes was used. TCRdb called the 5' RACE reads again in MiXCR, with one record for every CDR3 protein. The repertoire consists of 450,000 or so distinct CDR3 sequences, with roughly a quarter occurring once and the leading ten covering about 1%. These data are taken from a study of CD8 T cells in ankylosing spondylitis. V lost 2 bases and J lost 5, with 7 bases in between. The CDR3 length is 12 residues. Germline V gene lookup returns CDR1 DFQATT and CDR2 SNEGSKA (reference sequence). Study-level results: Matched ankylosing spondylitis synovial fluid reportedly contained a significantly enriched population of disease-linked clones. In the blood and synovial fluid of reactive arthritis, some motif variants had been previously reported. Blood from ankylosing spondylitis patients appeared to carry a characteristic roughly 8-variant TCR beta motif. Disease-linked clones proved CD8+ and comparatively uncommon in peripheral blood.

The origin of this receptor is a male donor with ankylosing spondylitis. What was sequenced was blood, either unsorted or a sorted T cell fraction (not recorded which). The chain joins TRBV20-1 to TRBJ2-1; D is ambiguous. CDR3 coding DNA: TGCAGTGCTAGATTGGGTGACAATGAGCAGTTCTTC. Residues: CSARLGDNEQFF.